This is a list of T cell receptor beta chains from one sample in a study of memory CD4+ T cells and cytomegalovirus serostatus. Libraries were prepared by immunoSEQ multiplex PCR; TCRdb keeps only in-frame clonotypes and omits some of them. This table has some 57,000 clones, roughly 80% appearing once. Sequencing was done on a sample of memory CD4+ T cells from blood. These receptors were obtained from an adult in good health and CMV-seronegative. The CDR3 runs from the conserved cysteine through the conserved F or W. The order of the fields is V gene, D gene, J gene, clone size, CDR3 protein, CDR3 DNA. D genes are given only for firm matches. Only part of the rows carry a size: once, few, many, or a class if the clone is expanded.

TRBV19,TRBD1,TRBJ2-2,.,CASSTALGQGESTGELFF,TGTGCCAGTAGTACGGCCCTTGGACAGGGCGAGAGCACCGGGGAGCTGTTTTTT
TRBV15,TRBD1,TRBJ1-4,.,CATSQDRVGLGEKLFF,TGTGCCACCAGCCAAGACAGGGTGGGACTCGGTGAAAAACTGTTTTTT
TRBV14,.,TRBJ1-1,few,CASSLLPNTEAFF,TGTGCCAGCAGCCTCCTACCGAACACTGAAGCTTTCTTT
TRBV6-1,TRBD1,TRBJ1-1,.,CASRLDISRGTEAFF,TGTGCCAGCCGTCTCGACATCTCCAGGGGGACTGAAGCTTTCTTT
TRBV27,.,TRBJ2-7,.,CASSLGFVGSYEQYF,TGTGCCAGCAGTTTAGGGTTCGTAGGCTCCTACGAGCAGTACTTC
TRBV5-1,TRBD2,TRBJ2-7,.,CASSRLAGGGSEQYF,TGCGCCAGCAGCAGACTAGCGGGAGGCGGTTCCGAGCAGTACTTC
TRBV19,.,TRBJ1-2,.,CASTQWGYGYTF,TGTGCCAGTACCCAATGGGGGTATGGCTACACCTTC
TRBV7-9,TRBD1,TRBJ2-5,.,CASSPDRSPERETQYF,TGTGCCAGCAGTCCGGACAGGTCACCCGAACGGGAGACCCAGTACTTC
TRBV5-1,TRBD1,TRBJ1-3,.,CASSAAGQGVSGNTIYF,TGCGCCAGCAGCGCCGCCGGACAGGGAGTTTCTGGAAACACCATATATTTT
TRBV11-2,TRBD2,TRBJ2-3,.,CASSLDGSGISTDTQYF,TGTGCCAGCAGCTTAGACGGTAGCGGGATCAGCACAGATACGCAGTATTTT
TRBV5-1,TRBD1,TRBJ1-5,.,CASSLGDSSVSNQPQHF,TGCGCCAGCAGCTTGGGGGACAGCTCGGTTAGCAATCAGCCCCAGCATTTT
TRBV28,.,TRBJ2-7,few,CASSLPHRDEQYF,TGTGCCAGCAGCCTCCCTCACAGGGACGAGCAGTACTTC
TRBV28,.,TRBJ2-7,.,CASSLNDYEQYF,TGTGCCAGCAGTCTGAACGACTACGAGCAGTACTTC
TRBV28,.,TRBJ1-2,.,CASSLGNLGSYGYTF,TGTGCCAGCAGTTTAGGCAATCTGGGGTCCTATGGCTACACCTTC
TRBV7-3,.,TRBJ2-2,.,CASSLGRSTGELFF,TGTGCCAGCAGCTTAGGCAGGAGTACCGGGGAGCTGTTTTTT
TRBV10-3,TRBD1,TRBJ1-2,.,CAISDGTGRGYTF,TGTGCCATCAGTGACGGGACAGGGAGAGGCTACACCTTC
TRBV5-1,.,TRBJ1-1,.,CASSPGSGHMNTEAFF,TGCGCCAGCAGCCCGGGGTCGGGACATATGAACACTGAAGCTTTCTTT
TRBV5-1,.,TRBJ2-4,.,CASSLTENIQYF,TGCGCCAGCAGCTTGACGGAAAACATTCAGTACTTC
TRBV28,.,TRBJ2-3,.,CASSLFQGQISTDTQYF,TGTGCCAGCAGTTTGTTCCAGGGGCAGATTAGCACAGATACGCAGTATTTT
TRBV6-1,TRBD1,TRBJ1-5,once,CASSAEQGGQPQHF,TGTGCCAGCAGTGCGGAACAGGGGGGTCAGCCCCAGCATTTT
TRBV28,TRBD2,TRBJ2-7,few,CASSLGGRNEQYF,TGTGCCAGCAGTTTGGGCGGGAGAAACGAGCAGTACTTC
TRBV6-4,TRBD1,TRBJ2-1,.,CASSPLPGQRNNEQFF,TGTGCCAGCAGCCCGCTTCCGGGACAGAGAAACAATGAGCAGTTCTTC